This entry features one T cell receptor beta chain sequence. The sample originates from a study of human thymus T cells. Sequencing was performed with immunoSEQ multiplex PCR; in TCRdb, only in-frame clones are kept and a portion is missing. The table lists some 44,000 clones, just under 95% of them singletons. V lost 2 bases to trimming and J lost 8 bases, with 1 base between them. The CDR3 is made up of 9 amino acids. The germline V gene has CDR1 DFQATT and CDR2 SNEGSKA (reference sequence). Sequenced input: blood. V and J are TRBV20-1 and TRBJ2-1, with no clear D. This TCR came from a girl under three years old with a congenital heart defect but otherwise immunologically healthy. CDR3 in amino acids: CSARHEQFF. CDR3 in DNA: TGCAGTGCTAGACATGAGCAGTTCTTC.